This T cell receptor beta chain is drawn from a study of CD8+ T cells in alopecia areata. Study at large: Those patients who were treated received oral tofacitinib, which was given at 5 to 10 mg twice daily for moderate-to-severe alopecia areata. General observations from the study: Tissue-resident alphabeta T cells belonging to normal skin likewise get sequenced within scalp specimens. Researchers report lesional scalp, most notably alopecia totalis/universalis, outstripped normal scalp in clonality.

Treatment meaning: oral pan-JAK inhibitor, 5-10 mg twice daily. Punch biopsies of lesional scalp, plus peripheral blood, were taken from alopecia areata patients. As to this clone: Its antigen is unidentified.

The CDR3 runs to 12 residues. V lost 7 bases, J lost 11 bases, and 21 bases lay in between. Germline V lookup: CDR1 SQVTM, CDR2 ANQGSEA. The sequencing template was cDNA reverse transcribed from extracted RNA. Assay: immunoSEQ multiplex PCR; the TCRdb copy retains only in-frame clones and omits some. There are 110,000 to 150,000 clones in the sample; about 51% occur only once, and 15% to 20% lies in the top ten. This rearrangement joins TRBV29-1 to TRBJ2-7; tentative D call: TRBD1 (6 bases). The sample in question was CD8+ T cells sorted from blood, obtained at week 4, from a patient treated with tofacitinib. This receptor was obtained from a human donor with alopecia areata. CDR3 DNA sequence: TGCAGCGCCACGGACAGAGTGGGGCCCGAGTACTTC. Translation: CSATDRVGPEYF.